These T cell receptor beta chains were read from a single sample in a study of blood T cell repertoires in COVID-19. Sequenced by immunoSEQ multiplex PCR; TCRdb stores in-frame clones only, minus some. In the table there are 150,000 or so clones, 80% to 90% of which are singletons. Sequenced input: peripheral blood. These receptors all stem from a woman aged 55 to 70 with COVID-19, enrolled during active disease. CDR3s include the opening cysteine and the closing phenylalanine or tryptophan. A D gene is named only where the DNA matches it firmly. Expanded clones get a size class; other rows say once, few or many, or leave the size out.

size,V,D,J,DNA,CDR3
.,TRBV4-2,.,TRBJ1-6,TGTGCCAGCAGCCAAGTTTCGGTGGGAGGTTATTCACCCCTCCACTTT,CASSQVSVGGYSPLHF
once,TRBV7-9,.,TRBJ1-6,TGTGCCAGCAGCTTTGATGGCGGTAATTCACCCCTCCACTTT,CASSFDGGNSPLHF
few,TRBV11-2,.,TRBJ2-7,TGTGCCAGCAGCTTAGATATGGCGGCGGGATACGAGCAGTACTTC,CASSLDMAAGYEQYF
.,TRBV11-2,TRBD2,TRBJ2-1,TGTGCCAGCAGCTTAGGAGGACTAGCGGGGTGGGCGGGTGAGCAGTTCTTC,CASSLGGLAGWAGEQFF
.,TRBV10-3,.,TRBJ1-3,TGTGCCATCAGAGACACTTCTGGAAACACCATATATTTT,CAIRDTSGNTIYF
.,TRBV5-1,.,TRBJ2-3,TGCGCCAGCAGCTTGGGATTAAGGGGATATGGCACAGATACGCAGTATTTT,CASSLGLRGYGTDTQYF
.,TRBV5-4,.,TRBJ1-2,TGTGCCAGCAGCGCCGGACAGTCTAACTATGGCTACACCTTC,CASSAGQSNYGYTF
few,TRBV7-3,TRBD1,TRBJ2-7,TGTGCCAGCAGCCCGCAGGGGGAACGCGCTAACGAGCAGTACTTC,CASSPQGERANEQYF
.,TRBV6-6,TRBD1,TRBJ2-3,TGTGCCAGCTCCCAGGGGGCAGATACGCAGTATTTT,CASSQGADTQYF
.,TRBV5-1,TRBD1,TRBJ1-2,TGCGCCAGCAGCTGGACAGGGGGCGTTAACTATGGCTACACCTTC,CASSWTGGVNYGYTF
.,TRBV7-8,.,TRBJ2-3,TGTGCCAGCAGCTTAGTTTCAGGGCATTCCACAGATACGCAGTATTTT,CASSLVSGHSTDTQYF
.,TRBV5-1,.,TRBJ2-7,TGCGCCAGCAGCTCCAGCCCTGGACAGACGTACGAGCAGTACTTC,CASSSSPGQTYEQYF
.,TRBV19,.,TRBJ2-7,TGTGCCAGTAGTGGGAGCTCCGCTATCACCTACGAGCAGTACTTC,CASSGSSAITYEQYF
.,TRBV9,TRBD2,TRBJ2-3,TGTGCCAGCACAGGGTTTGGCGGGGGAAACACAGATACGCAGTATTTT,CASTGFGGGNTDTQYF
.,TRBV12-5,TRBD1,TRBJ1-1,TGTGCTAGTGCCCCGACAGGGGGGCGCACTGAAGCTTTCTTT,CASAPTGGRTEAFF
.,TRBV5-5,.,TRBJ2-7,TGTGCCAGCAGCCCCCCTCCAGGGGAATTCTACGAGCAGTACTTC,CASSPPPGEFYEQYF
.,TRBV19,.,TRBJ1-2,TGTGCCAGTAGTCAGGTAGACTATGGCTACACCTTC,CASSQVDYGYTF
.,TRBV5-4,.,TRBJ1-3,TGTGCCAGCAGCTTGTCCGGAGCTGGAAACACCATATATTTT,CASSLSGAGNTIYF
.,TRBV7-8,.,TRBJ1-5,TGTGCCGTAGGGGAAGGCAGGGCTAATCAGCCCCAGCATTTT,CAVGEGRANQPQHF
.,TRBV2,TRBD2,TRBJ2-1,TGTGCCACGGCCCGACTAGCGGGGGGTTTCTCCTACAATGAGCAGTTCTTC,CATARLAGGFSYNEQFF
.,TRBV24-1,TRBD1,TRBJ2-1,TGTGCCACCAGTCAAGGGACAGGGTTCTACAATGAGCAGTTCTTC,CATSQGTGFYNEQFF
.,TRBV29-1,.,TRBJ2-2,TGCAGCGTTCGGACCCAGGGCGGCACCGGGGAGCTGTTTTTT,CSVRTQGGTGELFF
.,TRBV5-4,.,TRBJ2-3,TGTGCCAGCAGCTTGTATGGCTCTGATACGCAGTATTTT,CASSLYGSDTQYF
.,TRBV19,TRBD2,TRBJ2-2,TGTGCCAGTAGTGCGGGACTAGTCACCGGGGAGCTGTTTTTT,CASSAGLVTGELFF
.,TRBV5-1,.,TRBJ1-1,TGCGCCAGCAAACCCACAGCCGTGAACACTGAAGCTTTCTTT,CASKPTAVNTEAFF
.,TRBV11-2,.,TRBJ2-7,TGTGCCAGCAGCCTCCTCTACGAGCAGTACTTC,CASSLLYEQYF
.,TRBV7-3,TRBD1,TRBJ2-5,TGTGCCAGCAGCCCAACAGGGGGCGGCGAGACCCAGTACTTC,CASSPTGGGETQYF
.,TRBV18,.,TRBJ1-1,TGTGCCAGCTCACCCCCGATCACACGGAACACTGAAGCTTTCTTT,CASSPPITRNTEAFF
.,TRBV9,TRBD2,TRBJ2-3,TGTGCCAGCAGCGCCACTAGCGGCTCAGATACGCAGTATTTT,CASSATSGSDTQYF
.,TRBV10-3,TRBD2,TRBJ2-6,TGTGCCATCACTAGAGCGGGGGTCACCTCTGGGGCCAACGTCCTGACTTTC,CAITRAGVTSGANVLTF
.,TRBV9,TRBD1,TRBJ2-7,TGTGCCAGCAGCGTGAGGACAGGGTACTCCTACGAGCAGTACTTC,CASSVRTGYSYEQYF
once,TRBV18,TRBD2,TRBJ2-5,TGTGCCAGCTCACCACCGCCGGGGAGGGAAGAGACCCAGTACTTC,CASSPPPGREETQYF
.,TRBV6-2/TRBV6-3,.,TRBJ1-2,TGTGCCAGCAGTTACGAGAGTACCTATGGCTACACCTTC,CASSYESTYGYTF
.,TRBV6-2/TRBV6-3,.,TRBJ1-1,TGTGCCAGCAGCGAGTTGGACACTGAAGCTTTCTTT,CASSELDTEAFF
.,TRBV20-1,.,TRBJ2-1,TGCAGTGCCCGACTCGACAATGAGCAGTTCTTC,CSARLDNEQFF
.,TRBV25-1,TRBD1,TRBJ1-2,TGTGCCAGCAGTGCGGACAGGGTGCACTATGGCTACACCTTC,CASSADRVHYGYTF
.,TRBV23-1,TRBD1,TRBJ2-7,TGCGCCAGCAGTCACCCAGGGGGCCACTACGAGCAGTACTTC,CASSHPGGHYEQYF
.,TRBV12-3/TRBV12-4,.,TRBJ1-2,TGTGCCAGCAGTCTCAGAAACTATGGCTACACCTTC,CASSLRNYGYTF
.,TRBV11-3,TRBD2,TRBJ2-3,TGTGCCAGCAGCTCCCGGGTAGCGGGGTCCTCAGATACGCAGTATTTT,CASSSRVAGSSDTQYF
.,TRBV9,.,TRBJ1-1,TGTGCCAGCAGTCAGACAGGCGACACTGAAGCTTTCTTT,CASSQTGDTEAFF
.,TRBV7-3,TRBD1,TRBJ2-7,TGTGCCAGCCAGCACCCGACAGGGGACGAGCAGTACTTC,CASQHPTGDEQYF
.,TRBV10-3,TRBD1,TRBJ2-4,TGTGCCATCAGTGAGAGGGACAGGGTTGTTGGAGCCAAAAACATTCAGTACTTC,CAISERDRVVGAKNIQYF
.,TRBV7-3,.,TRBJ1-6,TGTGCCAGCAGCCGAGGGGAGGACAATTCACCCCTCCACTTT,CASSRGEDNSPLHF
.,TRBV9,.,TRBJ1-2,TGTGCCAGCAGCGTAGAGTCGGACAGCCTAAACTATGGCTACACCTTC,CASSVESDSLNYGYTF
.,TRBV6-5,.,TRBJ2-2,TGTGCCAGCAGTTACTCGAGGGAAATAACCGGGGAGCTGTTTTTT,CASSYSREITGELFF
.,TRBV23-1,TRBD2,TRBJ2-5,TGCGCCAGCAGTCAATCCCGGACTAGCGGGGGCCTGTTCCAAGAGACCCAGTACTTC,CASSQSRTSGGLFQETQYF
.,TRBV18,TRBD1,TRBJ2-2,TGTGCCAGCCGGGGACAGGGAGATAACACCGGGGAGCTGTTTTTT,CASRGQGDNTGELFF
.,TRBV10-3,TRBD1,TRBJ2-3,TGTGCCATCAGGGGGACAGGTCCTACAGATACGCAGTATTTT,CAIRGTGPTDTQYF
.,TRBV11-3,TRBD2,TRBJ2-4,TGTGCCAGCAGCCCTAGGGGGACTAGCGGGGACAAAAACATTCAGTACTTC,CASSPRGTSGDKNIQYF
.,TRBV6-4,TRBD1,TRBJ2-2,TGTGCCAGCAGTGACAACAGGGGGCGAACCGGGGAGCTGTTTTTT,CASSDNRGRTGELFF
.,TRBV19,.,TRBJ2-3,TGTGCCAGTAGTATAGGAACCTCGGGCACAGATACGCAGTATTTT,CASSIGTSGTDTQYF
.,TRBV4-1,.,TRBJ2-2,TGCGCCAGCAGCCATCACAGGGCGGGCGGGGAGCTGTTTTTT,CASSHHRAGGELFF